Listed here are 5 T cell receptor beta chains from one sample, sequenced in a study of technical replicates of blood from a handful of donors. Repertoires were generated with immunoSEQ multiplex PCR, while TCRdb's copy carries only in-frame clones and drops some. The table records almost 70,000 clones, 85% to 95% of them present only once. The sequencing input was T cells isolated from PBMCs. Source of these receptors: a human donor in good health.

The rearrangement joins TRBV6-6 to TRBJ2-1; 7 bases map to TRBD2. This CDR3 region has 16 residues. Trimming removed 0 bases from V and 5 bases from J; junction bases left unmatched: 7. Per the germline V gene, CDR1 is MNHNY and CDR2 is SVGAGI (reference sequence). The CDR3, as DNA: TGTGCCAGCAGTTACTCTACCGCGGGAGTAGACAATGAGCAGTTCTTC. It encodes CASSYSTAGVDNEQFF.

The V gene is TRBV6-5, the J gene TRBJ1-1; TRBD1 matches 9 bases. Germline V lookup: CDR1 MNHEY, CDR2 SVGAGI. With 8 bases clipped from V and 3 bases from J, the junction kept 4 bases outside the gene matches. The CDR3 is 13 residues long. This CDR3 reads CASGDREYTEAFF. The CDR3 DNA reads as TGTGCCAGCGGGGACAGGGAATACACTGAAGCTTTCTTT.

The chain links TRBV28 to TRBJ2-3, with D maybe TRBD1 (5 bases). Between the trimmed V and J ends, which lost 5 bases and 4 bases, there was a span of 10 bases. The CDR3 is 13 amino acids. Germline V CDR1 and CDR2: MDHEN, SYDVKM. The CDR3 here is CASSPSRADTQYF. CDR3 in DNA: TGTGCCAGCAGTCCCTCCAGGGCAGATACGCAGTATTTT.

The chain is built from TRBV27 and TRBJ2-1; no clear D gene. The CDR3 contains 13 residues. V was pared by 2 bases and J by 5 bases, with 7 bases between. Germline loops: CDR1 MNHEY, CDR2 SMNVEV (reference sequence). The CDR3 is CASSLNGDNEQFF. CDR3 DNA sequence: TGTGCCAGCAGTTTAAACGGAGACAATGAGCAGTTCTTC.

A remark on this clone: The junction shows a germline mismatch at one end, possibly a read error. The chain employs TRBV13 and TRBJ2-3; 7 positions agree with TRBD2. CDR3 length: 13 amino acids. Germline V gene data show CDR1 as PRHDT and CDR2 as FYEKMQ (reference sequence). Here the CDR3 reads CASSLGLAGDGGF. In nucleotides, the CDR3 is TGTGCCAGCAGCTTAGGCCTCGCGGGAGACGGTGGTTTT.